Shown below are 10 T cell receptor beta chains from a single sample sequenced in a study of blood T cell repertoires in COVID-19. Measured with immunoSEQ multiplex PCR; TCRdb has only the in-frame clones, and not every one. The table lists 190,000 or so clones, around 80% of them singletons. Material: peripheral blood. The receptors were sampled from a man between 50 and 59 years old who had recovered from COVID-19.

The J gene is TRBJ2-5, the V gene TRBV20-1; D gene uncertain. Trimming shortened V by 5 bases and J by 0 bases, and 4 bases separated the two germline ends. This CDR3 is 11 amino acids long. Germline V gives CDR1 DFQATT, CDR2 SNEGSKA (reference sequence). Written as DNA, the CDR3 is TGCAGTGCTGGCAACCAAGAGACCCAGTACTTC. Amino acid sequence: CSAGNQETQYF.

V usage is TRBV30 and J usage is TRBJ1-2; 9 bases agree with TRBD1. Germline trimming cut 3 bases from V and 6 bases from J; bases unmatched to any gene: 8. The V gene's germline CDR1 is GTSNPN and CDR2 SVGIG (reference sequence). The CDR3 sequence is 14 residues long. CDR3 DNA: TGTGCCTGGAGGGCTACCGGGACAGGGAATGGCTACACCTTC. Its translation: CAWRATGTGNGYTF.

The table lists this clone with a few counts. The chain couples TRBV7-2 to TRBJ2-7; 8 bases are a match to TRBD1. The CDR3 runs to 14 residues. Germline-derived CDR1 and CDR2 are SGHTA and FQGNSA. V was clipped by 5 bases and J by 2 bases; unmatched bases: 5. CDR3 protein: CASSPQTGAYEQYF. CDR3 coding DNA: TGTGCCAGCAGCCCACAGACAGGGGCCTACGAGCAGTACTTC.

This clone was counted only a few times. V is TRBV28 and J is TRBJ1-1; D gene unclear. CDR1 MDHEN and CDR2 SYDVKM come from the germline V gene. The CDR3 runs to 15 residues. The V and J ends lost 2 bases and 4 bases respectively, with 14 bases between them. The chain's CDR3 is CASSLRSSRSTEAFF. The DNA of the CDR3 is TGTGCCAGCAGTTTACGGTCCTCTAGGAGCACTGAAGCTTTCTTT.

The chain is built from TRBV4-2 and TRBJ1-4; TRBD1 is a possible D gene (6 bases). Germline loops: CDR1 LGHNA, CDR2 YNFKEQ. Trimming stripped 2 bases from V and 1 base from J, with 8 bases between. The CDR3 covers 15 residues. The CDR3 nucleotides read TGTGCCAGCAGCCAATCGACAGGAACTAATGAAAAACTGTTTTTT. Residues: CASSQSTGTNEKLFF.

This clone appeared a few times. At the DNA level, this CDR3 is encoded by other sequences in the same sample as well. The chain is built from TRBV7-3 and TRBJ2-1; TRBD2 aligns across 9 bases. The CDR3 length is 15 residues. Germline-derived CDR1 and CDR2 are SGHTA and FQGTGA. V lost 2 bases, J lost 2 bases, and 1 base stayed unmatched. The CDR3 protein is CASSLAGGTYNEQFF. CDR3 nucleotide sequence: TGTGCCAGCAGCTTAGCGGGAGGGACCTACAATGAGCAGTTCTTC.

About this clone itself: The same CDR3 also results from other DNA sequences found in this sample. The chain carries TRBV5-4 and TRBJ2-1; D possibly corresponds to TRBD2 (5 bases). V lost 1 base, J lost 0 bases, and 8 bases lay in between. Germline CDR1 and CDR2: SGHNT and YYREEE (reference sequence). CDR3 size: 15 residues. The CDR3 sequence is CASSLFGSSYNEQFF. The DNA of the CDR3 is TGTGCCAGCAGCTTGTTTGGGAGCTCCTACAATGAGCAGTTCTTC.

This clone showed up just once. CDR3 nucleotide sequence: TGTGCCAGCAGCCGGACAGGGGCGCACGAGCAGTACTTC. This gives the protein CASSRTGAHEQYF. The chain employs TRBV6-5 and TRBJ2-7; 9 bases fit TRBD1. The germline V gene has CDR1 MNHEY and CDR2 SVGAGI. The length of the CDR3 is 13 residues. J gave up 5 bases and V 6 bases, and 5 bases lay outside the gene matches.

This sequence joins TRBV2 and TRBJ2-2, with D perhaps matching TRBD1 (6 bases). The CDR3 has 18 amino acids. Germline V gene data show CDR1 as SNHLY and CDR2 as FYNNEI. V lost 3 bases to trimming and J lost 0 bases, with 17 bases between them. CDR3 amino acids: CASSDHKTGYTNTGELFF. CDR3 coding DNA: TGTGCCAGCAGTGACCATAAAACAGGGTATACGAACACCGGGGAGCTGTTTTTT.

The chain joins TRBV11-3 to TRBJ2-5; no clear D gene. This CDR3 is 13 amino acids long. The germline V gene has CDR1 SGHNT and CDR2 YENEEA. V was cut by 8 bases and J by 2 bases, with 12 bases left in between. The CDR3 DNA sequence: TGTGCCAGCCTAAAGTTGCGGCAAGAGACCCAGTACTTC. This translates into CASLKLRQETQYF.